The 22 T cell receptor beta chains below were found in one sample sequenced in a study of neoadjuvant anti-PD-1 for oral cavity cancer. TCRdb keeps only in-frame clones here, not all; method: immunoSEQ multiplex PCR. Here the sample spans 70,000 to 95,000 clones, less than 85% being singletons. This specimen consisted of PBMCs, obtained before nivolumab (anti-PD-1) treatment. The receptors were gathered from a person between 35 and 79 years old with oral cavity squamous cell carcinoma.

The gene calls are TRBV6-6 and TRBJ1-1; D remains unclear. Per germline, CDR1 MNHNY and CDR2 SVGAGI (reference sequence). V was pared by 5 bases and J by 5 bases, with 12 bases between. This CDR3 spans 13 amino acids. The DNA for the CDR3 is TGTGCCAGCAGTGGGTGGAGTTCAACTGAAGCTTTCTTT. It encodes CASSGWSSTEAFF.

The J gene is TRBJ2-7, the V gene TRBV19; D unclear. V was pared by 6 bases and J by 2 bases, with 11 bases between. The germline gives CDR1 LNHDA, CDR2 SQIVND (reference sequence). This CDR3 contains 13 residues. The chain's CDR3 is CASSARMPYEQYF. As DNA, the CDR3 is TGTGCCAGTAGCGCCCGGATGCCCTACGAGCAGTACTTC. The full variable domain, with the rest looked up from reference TRBV19 and TRBJ2-7, is DGGITQSPKYLFRKEGQNVTLSCEQNLNHDAMYWYRQDPGQGLRLIYYSQIVNDFQKGDIAEGYSVSREKKESFPLTVTSAQKNPTAFYLCASSARMPYEQYFGPGTRLTVT.

This rearrangement joins TRBV7-6 to TRBJ2-3; D not resolved. Trimming pared 3 bases from V and 2 bases from J, leaving 9 bases between. CDR1 is SGHVS, CDR2 FNYEAQ, per germline. The CDR3 extends over 14 amino acids. This chain's CDR3 is CASSFVGYTDTQYF. DNA of the CDR3: TGTGCCAGCAGCTTTGTAGGCTACACAGATACGCAGTATTTT.

V and J are TRBV30 and TRBJ1-1; TRBD1 matches at 7 bases. The CDR3 covers 13 residues. Trimming cost V 3 bases and J 3 bases; bases outside gene matches: 4. CDR1 and CDR2 from the germline V gene are GTSNPN and SVGIG (reference sequence). The CDR3 sequence is CAWRKQGYTEAFF. CDR3 sequence (DNA): TGTGCCTGGAGGAAACAGGGGTACACTGAAGCTTTCTTT.

The chain uses TRBV7-9 and TRBJ1-1; unclear D gene. Trimming pared 3 bases from V and 11 bases from J, leaving 16 bases between. Germline CDR1 reads SEHNR; CDR2 reads FQNEAQ (reference sequence). CDR3 length: 13 residues. The CDR3 spells CASSLGTATGAFF. DNA of the CDR3: TGTGCCAGCAGCTTGGGTACAGCGACCGGGGCTTTCTTT.

The rearrangement uses TRBV7-8 and TRBJ2-5; 10 positions match TRBD2. CDR1 and CDR2 from the germline V gene are SGHVS and FQNEAQ. The CDR3 sequence is 15 residues long. The V and J ends lost 7 bases and 4 bases, in that order; junction bases with no gene match: 9. CDR3 in amino acids: CASKEREGLGETQYF. The DNA for the CDR3 is TGTGCCAGCAAGGAGCGGGAGGGCCTTGGAGAGACCCAGTACTTC.

This sequence joins TRBV29-1 and TRBJ2-7, with D possibly matching TRBD2 (5 bases). Deletions cut 7 bases from V and 9 bases from J, with 16 bases between. CDR1 is SQVTM, CDR2 ANQGSEA, per germline. The length of the CDR3 is 11 residues. CDR3 loop: CSASEGVGQYF. The CDR3 nucleotides are TGCAGCGCATCCGAGGGAGTGGGGCAGTACTTC.

Note on this clone: Relative to the germline gene, one junction end is altered; a read error may explain this. This chain links TRBV7-7 with TRBJ2-5; D unresolved. The CDR3 has 13 amino acids. Germline values: CDR1 SSHAT, CDR2 FNYEAQ (reference sequence). Written as DNA, the CDR3 is TGTGCTAGCAGCTTATGGATCCAAGAGACCCAGTACTTC. Its protein product is CASSLWIQETQYF.

The chain links TRBV29-1 to TRBJ1-2; perhaps TRBD1 as D (5 bases). CDR1 is SQVTM and CDR2 is ANQGSEA in the germline V gene. The CDR3 covers 13 residues. The V and J ends lost 6 bases and 3 bases respectively, with 14 bases between them. CDR3: CSVSGPPDYGYTF. CDR3 DNA sequence: TGCAGCGTGTCAGGGCCCCCCGACTATGGCTACACCTTC.

This clone has a handful of counts. The chain employs TRBV2 and TRBJ1-1, with D tentatively TRBD1 (6 bases). This CDR3 is built from 13 residues. Germline loops: CDR1 SNHLY, CDR2 FYNNEI. V was trimmed by 6 bases and J by 1 base, leaving 9 bases between them. CDR3 sequence: CASRLQGNTEAFF. Here the CDR3 DNA reads TGTGCCAGCAGGTTACAGGGGAACACTGAAGCTTTCTTT.

This chain uses TRBV19 with TRBJ2-1; D could derive from TRBD1 or TRBD2 (5 bases each). CDR1 and CDR2 (germline): LNHDA, SQIVND (reference sequence). The CDR3 sequence is 16 residues long. Between the trimmed V and J ends, which lost 5 bases and 2 bases, there was a span of 16 bases. Here the CDR3 DNA reads TGTGCCAGTAGTTCGACCGGGACGCTTACCTACAATGAGCAGTTCTTC. Protein sequence: CASSSTGTLTYNEQFF.

The chain combines TRBV6-1 with TRBJ1-4, with D possibly being TRBD1 (6 bases). CDR3 length: 13 amino acids. Trimming shortened V by 5 bases and J by 7 bases, and 11 bases separated the two germline ends. Germline V gives CDR1 MNHNS, CDR2 SASEGT. This CDR3 is CASSQGRSEKLFF. The CDR3 DNA sequence: TGTGCCAGCAGTCAGGGGCGGAGTGAAAAACTGTTTTTT.

The chain carries TRBV2 and TRBJ2-3; no firm D call. V dropped 11 bases and J dropped 6 bases, with 15 bases sitting between them. Germline V gene data show CDR1 as SNHLY and CDR2 as FYNNEI. The CDR3 spans 12 residues. CDR3 residues: CAATALADTQYF. The CDR3 DNA sequence: TGTGCCGCGACCGCCCTTGCCGATACGCAGTATTTT.

This clone was counted a few times. The V gene is TRBV9, the J gene TRBJ2-5; TRBD1 might be the D (6 bases). CDR3 length: 17 residues. Germline CDR1 SGDLS, CDR2 YYNGEE. Trimming took off 0 bases at V and 1 base at J, with 16 bases between the two ends. The chain's CDR3 is CASSVDGTPTPQETQYF. CDR3 DNA: TGTGCCAGCAGCGTAGATGGGACACCTACTCCCCAAGAGACCCAGTACTTC.

This rearrangement joins TRBV5-1 to TRBJ1-4; D remains unclear. From germline, CDR1 is SGHRS and CDR2 YFSETQ. The CDR3 consists of 15 residues. Trimming stripped 2 bases from V and 0 bases from J, with 8 bases between. CDR3 loop: CASSFEYSTNEKLFF. As DNA, the CDR3 is TGCGCCAGCAGCTTCGAGTATTCAACTAATGAAAAACTGTTTTTT.

The chain combines TRBV11-2 with TRBJ1-1; no definite D call. The V and J ends lost 2 bases and 7 bases respectively, with 5 bases between them. In germline, CDR1 is SGHAT, CDR2 FQNNGV. This CDR3 has 11 amino acids. The CDR3 sequence is CASSLIGEAFF. The CDR3 DNA reads TGTGCCAGCAGCTTAATTGGTGAAGCTTTCTTT.

For the CDR3, the DNA is TGTGCCAGCAGCGTAGAGGGGACAGGGGGGAATGAGCAGTTCTTC. Translating gives CASSVEGTGGNEQFF. The chain combines TRBV9 with TRBJ2-1; 11 bases align to TRBD1. J lost 7 bases, V lost 0 bases, and 3 bases had no gene match. CDR1 SGDLS and CDR2 YYNGEE come from the germline V gene. This CDR3 region has 15 residues.

The chain is built from TRBV6-5 and TRBJ1-3; D perhaps matches TRBD1 (5 bases). V was trimmed by 0 bases and J by 15 bases, leaving 9 bases between them. The CDR3 has 11 amino acids. Germline lookup yields CDR1 MNHEY and CDR2 SVGAGI. In DNA form, the CDR3 reads TGTGCCAGCAGTTACTCGGGGGTTTCATATTTT. This translates into CASSYSGVSYF.

The chain is built from TRBV30 and TRBJ2-1; perhaps TRBD1 as D (5 bases). V was clipped by 0 bases and J by 8 bases, with 20 bases between them. There are 16 residues in the CDR3. CDR1 GTSNPN and CDR2 SVGIG come from the germline V gene (reference sequence). CDR3 DNA sequence: TGTGCCTGGAGTGTGCAGGGCGGCGGTCTAAGGGATGAGCAGTTCTTC. It encodes CAWSVQGGGLRDEQFF.

The rearrangement uses TRBV5-6 and TRBJ1-5; D is possibly TRBD1 (6 bases). Germline CDR1 and CDR2: SGHDT and YYEEEE. Trimming removed 2 bases from V and 6 bases from J, with 12 bases in between. CDR3 length: 14 residues. CDR3 protein: CASSFRGVSQPQHF. CDR3 in DNA: TGTGCCAGCAGCTTTAGGGGGGTCAGTCAGCCCCAGCATTTT.

The V call is TRBV10-3, the J call TRBJ2-7; 9 positions agree with TRBD1. Germline V gives CDR1 ENHRY, CDR2 SYGVKD. The CDR3 has 12 amino acids. With 10 bases clipped from V and 5 bases from J, the junction kept 6 bases outside the gene matches. CDR3 loop: CATRTGDDEQYF. Written as DNA, the CDR3 is TGTGCCACCCGGACAGGGGATGACGAGCAGTACTTC.

The chain uses TRBV30 and TRBJ2-2; D may be TRBD2 (6 bases). V was trimmed by 2 bases and J by 6 bases, leaving 13 bases between them. The CDR3 is made up of 14 amino acids. The germline V gene encodes CDR1 GTSNPN and CDR2 SVGIG (reference sequence). Here the CDR3 reads CAWSLVGEAGELFF. CDR3 nucleotides: TGTGCCTGGAGTCTGGTAGGGGAGGCCGGGGAGCTGTTTTTT.